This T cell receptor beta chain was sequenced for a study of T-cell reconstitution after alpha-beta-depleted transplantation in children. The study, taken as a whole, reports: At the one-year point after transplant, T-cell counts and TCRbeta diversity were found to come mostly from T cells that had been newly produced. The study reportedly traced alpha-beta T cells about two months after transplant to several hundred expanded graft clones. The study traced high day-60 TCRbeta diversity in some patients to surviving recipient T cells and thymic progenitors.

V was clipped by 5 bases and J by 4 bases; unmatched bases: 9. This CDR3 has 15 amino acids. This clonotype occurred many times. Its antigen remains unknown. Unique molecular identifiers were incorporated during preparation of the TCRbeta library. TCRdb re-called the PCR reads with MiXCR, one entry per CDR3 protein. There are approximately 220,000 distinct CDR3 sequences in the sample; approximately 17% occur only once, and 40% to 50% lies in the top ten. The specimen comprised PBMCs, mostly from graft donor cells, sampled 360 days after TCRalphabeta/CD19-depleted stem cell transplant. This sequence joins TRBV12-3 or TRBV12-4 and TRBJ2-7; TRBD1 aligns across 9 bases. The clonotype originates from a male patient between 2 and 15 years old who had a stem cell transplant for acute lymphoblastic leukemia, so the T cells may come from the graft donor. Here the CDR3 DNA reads TGTGCCAGCAGTCCGCCGGGACAGGGAACGTACGAGCAGTACTTC. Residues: CASSPPGQGTYEQYF.